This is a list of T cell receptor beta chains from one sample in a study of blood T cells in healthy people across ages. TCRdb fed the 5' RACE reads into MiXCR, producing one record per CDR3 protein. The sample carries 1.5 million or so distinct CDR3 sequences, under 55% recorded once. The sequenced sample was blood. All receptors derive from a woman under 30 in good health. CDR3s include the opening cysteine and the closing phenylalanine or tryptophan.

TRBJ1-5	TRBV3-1	CASSQDLGGKPQHF
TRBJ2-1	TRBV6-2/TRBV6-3	CASSYSLAGDNEQFF
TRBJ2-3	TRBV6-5	CASSSDVRGRTDTQYF
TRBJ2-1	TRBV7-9	CASSLDGPNEQFF
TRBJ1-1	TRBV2	CASRPRDRGTEAFF
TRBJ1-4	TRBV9	CASSAPGQGDEKLFF
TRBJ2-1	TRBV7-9	CASSLGLAGGIYNEQFF
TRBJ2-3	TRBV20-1	CSARDLVTGLTDTQYF
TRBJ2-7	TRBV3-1	CASSQGLGQSSEQYF
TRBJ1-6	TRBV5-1	CASSLWTGNSNSPLHF
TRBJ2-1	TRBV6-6	CASSYSGEYNEQFF
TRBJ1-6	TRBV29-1	CSVEEGMALHF
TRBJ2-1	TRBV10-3	CAIQAGSLNEQFF
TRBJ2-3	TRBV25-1	CASSEWGTGALLGTDTQYF
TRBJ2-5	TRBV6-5	CASRVTGGYETQYF
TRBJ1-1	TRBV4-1	CASSQEQKMNTEAFF
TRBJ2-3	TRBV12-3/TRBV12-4	CASSLLTGTDTQYF
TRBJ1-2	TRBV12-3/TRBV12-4	CASSFGDAGYTF
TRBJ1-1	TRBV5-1	CASSLDQGGTEAFF
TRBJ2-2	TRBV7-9	CASSPNLAGFGTGELFF
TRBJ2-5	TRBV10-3	CAISDWEAGHPYNEQYF
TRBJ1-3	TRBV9	CASSTSSLVSGNTIYF
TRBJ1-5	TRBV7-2	CASRSGHLSNQPQHF
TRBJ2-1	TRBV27	CASSFYPNEQFF
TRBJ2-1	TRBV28	CASNLAGGNEQFF
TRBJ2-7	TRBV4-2	CASSQGPSGPYNEQYF
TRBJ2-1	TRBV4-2	CASRYALGNEQFF
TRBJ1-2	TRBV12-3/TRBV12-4	CASSLKIGENYGYTF
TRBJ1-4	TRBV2	CASRETTPGQPFEKLFF
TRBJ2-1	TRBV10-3	CAISETGTSYNEQFF
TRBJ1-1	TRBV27	CASSLYPLLRENTEAFF
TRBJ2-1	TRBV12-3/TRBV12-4	CASSLDRGDEQFF
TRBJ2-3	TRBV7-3	CASSSTPSSGGITDTQYF
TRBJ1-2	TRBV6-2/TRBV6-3	CASSYSPLNYGYTF
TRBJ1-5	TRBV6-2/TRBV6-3	CASSYWGDNQPQHF
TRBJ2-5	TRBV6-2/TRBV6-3	CASKGTGEETQYF
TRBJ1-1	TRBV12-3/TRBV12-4	CASSDRMDWEAFF
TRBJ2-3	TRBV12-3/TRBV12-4	CASSSKRLAGELADTQYF
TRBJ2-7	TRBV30	CAWSAQGYEQYF
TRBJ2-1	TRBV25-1	CASLARQGTSGGNEQFF
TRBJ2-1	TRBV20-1	CSARPVPGSRGEQFF
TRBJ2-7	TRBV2	CASSREAESSYEQYF
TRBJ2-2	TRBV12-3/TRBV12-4	CASGWSTGELFF